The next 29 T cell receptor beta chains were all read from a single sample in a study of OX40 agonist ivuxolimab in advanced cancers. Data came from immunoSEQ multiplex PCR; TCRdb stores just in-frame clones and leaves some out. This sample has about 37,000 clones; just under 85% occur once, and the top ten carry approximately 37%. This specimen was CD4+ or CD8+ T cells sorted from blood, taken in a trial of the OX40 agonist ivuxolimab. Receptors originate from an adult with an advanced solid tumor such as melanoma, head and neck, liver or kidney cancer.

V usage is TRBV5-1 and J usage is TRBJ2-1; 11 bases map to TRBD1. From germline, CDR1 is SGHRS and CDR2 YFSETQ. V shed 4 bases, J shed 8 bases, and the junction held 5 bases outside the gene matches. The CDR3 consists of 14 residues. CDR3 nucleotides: TGCGCCAGCAGCGGACAGGGGGCGGGGGATGAGCAGTTCTTC. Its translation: CASSGQGAGDEQFF.

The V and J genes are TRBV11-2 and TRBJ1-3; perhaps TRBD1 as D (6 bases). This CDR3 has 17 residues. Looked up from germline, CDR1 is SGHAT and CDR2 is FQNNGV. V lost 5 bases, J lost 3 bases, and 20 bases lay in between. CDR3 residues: CASSIIAGGVFGNTIYF. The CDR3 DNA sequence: TGTGCCAGCAGCATTATCGCCGGGGGCGTTTTTGGAAACACCATATATTTT. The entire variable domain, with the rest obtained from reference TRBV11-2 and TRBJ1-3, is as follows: EAGVAQSPRYKIIEKRQSVAFWCNPISGHATLYWYQQILGQGPKLLIQFQNNGVVDDSQLPKDRFSAERLKGVDSTLKIQPAKLEDSAVYLCASSIIAGGVFGNTIYFGEGSWLTVV.

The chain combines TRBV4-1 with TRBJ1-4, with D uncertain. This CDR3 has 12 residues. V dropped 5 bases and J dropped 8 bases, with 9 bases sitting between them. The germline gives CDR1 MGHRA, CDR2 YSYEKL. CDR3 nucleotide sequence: TGCGCCAGCAGCGAAACTGGGGAAAAACTGTTTTTT. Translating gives CASSETGEKLFF.

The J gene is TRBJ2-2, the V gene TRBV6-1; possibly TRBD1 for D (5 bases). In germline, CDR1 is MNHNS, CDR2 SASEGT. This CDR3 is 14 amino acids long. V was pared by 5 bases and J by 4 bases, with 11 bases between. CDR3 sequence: CASSYSQGTGELFF. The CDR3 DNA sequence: TGTGCCAGCAGTTATTCTCAGGGCACCGGGGAGCTGTTTTTT.

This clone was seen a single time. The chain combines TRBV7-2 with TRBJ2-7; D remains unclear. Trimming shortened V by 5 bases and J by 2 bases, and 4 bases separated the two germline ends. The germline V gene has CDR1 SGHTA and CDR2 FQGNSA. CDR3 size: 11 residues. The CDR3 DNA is TGTGCCAGCAGCGCCGCCTACGAGCAGTACTTC. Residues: CASSAAYEQYF. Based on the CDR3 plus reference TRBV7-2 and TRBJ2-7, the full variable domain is GAGVSQSPSNKVTEKGKDVELRCDPISGHTALYWYRQSLGQGLEFLIYFQGNSAPDKSGLPSDRFSAERTGGSVSTLTIQRTQQEDSAVYLCASSAAYEQYFGPGTRLTVT.

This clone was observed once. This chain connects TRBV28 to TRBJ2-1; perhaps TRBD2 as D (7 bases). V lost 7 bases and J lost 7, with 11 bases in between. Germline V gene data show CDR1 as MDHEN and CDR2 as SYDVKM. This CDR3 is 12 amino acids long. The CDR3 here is CASTGGRNEQFF. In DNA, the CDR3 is TGTGCCAGCACCGGGGGGCGTAATGAGCAGTTCTTC.

The CDR3 DNA reads TGTGCCAGCAGCTTAGCCCCCAGGGAGATTGAAGCTTTCTTT. This encodes CASSLAPREIEAFF. The chain has TRBV7-6 and TRBJ1-1; TRBD1 might be the D (5 bases). CDR1 and CDR2 from the germline V gene are SGHVS and FNYEAQ. V was shortened by 0 bases and J by 7 bases, with 12 bases between the two germline ends. The CDR3 has 14 residues.

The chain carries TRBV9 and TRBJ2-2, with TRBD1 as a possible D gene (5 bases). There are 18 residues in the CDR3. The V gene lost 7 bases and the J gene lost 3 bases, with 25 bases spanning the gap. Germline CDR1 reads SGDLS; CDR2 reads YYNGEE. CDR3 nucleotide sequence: TGTGCCAGCGGAAGTGCATCTTCAGGGAAACTCGACACCGGGGAGCTGTTTTTT. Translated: CASGSASSGKLDTGELFF.

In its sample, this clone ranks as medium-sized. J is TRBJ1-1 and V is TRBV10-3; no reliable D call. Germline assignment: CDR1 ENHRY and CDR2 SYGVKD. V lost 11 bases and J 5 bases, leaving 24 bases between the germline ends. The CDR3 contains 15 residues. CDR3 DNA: TGTGCCCCCAGTAGGGAGTCCGAAAGGAGGACTGAAGCTTTCTTT. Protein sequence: CAPSRESERRTEAFF.

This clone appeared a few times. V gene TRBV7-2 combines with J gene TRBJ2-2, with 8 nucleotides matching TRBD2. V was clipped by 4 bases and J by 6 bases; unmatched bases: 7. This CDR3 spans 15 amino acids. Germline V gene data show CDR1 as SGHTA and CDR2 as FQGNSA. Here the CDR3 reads CASSSSGGRPGELFF. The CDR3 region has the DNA TGTGCCAGCAGCTCTTCGGGCGGGAGGCCCGGGGAGCTGTTTTTT.

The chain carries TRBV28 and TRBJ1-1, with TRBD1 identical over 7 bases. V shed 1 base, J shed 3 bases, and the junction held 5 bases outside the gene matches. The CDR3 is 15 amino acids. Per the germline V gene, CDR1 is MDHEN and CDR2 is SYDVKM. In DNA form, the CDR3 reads TGTGCCAGCAGTTTATCAGGTCAGGGGGACACTGAAGCTTTCTTT. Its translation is CASSLSGQGDTEAFF. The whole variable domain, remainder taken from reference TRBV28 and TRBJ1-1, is DVKVTQSSRYLVKRTGEKVFLECVQDMDHENMFWYRQDPGLGLRLIYFSYDVKMKEKGDIPEGYSVSREKKERFSLILESASTNQTSMYLCASSLSGQGDTEAFFGQGTRLTVV.

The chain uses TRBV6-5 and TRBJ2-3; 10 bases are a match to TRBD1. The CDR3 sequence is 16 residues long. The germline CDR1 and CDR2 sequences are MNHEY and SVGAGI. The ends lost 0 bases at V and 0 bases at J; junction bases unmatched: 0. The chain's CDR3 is CASSYSTGGSTDTQYF. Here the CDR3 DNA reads TGTGCCAGCAGTTACTCGACAGGGGGCAGCACAGATACGCAGTATTTT.

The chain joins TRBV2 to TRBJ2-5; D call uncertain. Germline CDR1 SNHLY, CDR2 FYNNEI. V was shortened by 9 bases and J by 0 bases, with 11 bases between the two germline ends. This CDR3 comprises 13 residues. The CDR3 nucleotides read TGTGCCAGTACCAGCCCCTACCAAGAGACCCAGTACTTC. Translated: CASTSPYQETQYF.

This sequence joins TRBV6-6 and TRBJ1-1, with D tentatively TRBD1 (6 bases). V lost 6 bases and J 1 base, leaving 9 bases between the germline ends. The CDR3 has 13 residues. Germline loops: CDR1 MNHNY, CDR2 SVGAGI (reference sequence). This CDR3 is CASRSTGNTEAFF. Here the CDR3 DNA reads TGTGCCAGCAGATCGACAGGGAACACTGAAGCTTTCTTT.

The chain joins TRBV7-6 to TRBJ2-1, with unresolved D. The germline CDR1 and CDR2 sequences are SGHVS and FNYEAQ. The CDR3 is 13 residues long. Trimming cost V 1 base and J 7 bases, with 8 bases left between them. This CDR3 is CASSLEGGNEQFF. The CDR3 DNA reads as TGTGCCAGCAGCTTAGAGGGTGGGAATGAGCAGTTCTTC.

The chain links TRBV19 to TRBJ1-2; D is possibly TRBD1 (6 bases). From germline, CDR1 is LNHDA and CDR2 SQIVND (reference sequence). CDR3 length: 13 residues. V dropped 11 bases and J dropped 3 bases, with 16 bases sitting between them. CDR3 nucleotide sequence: TGTGCCCCGAAGACAGGTTGCTACTATGGCTACACCTTC. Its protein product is CAPKTGCYYGYTF.

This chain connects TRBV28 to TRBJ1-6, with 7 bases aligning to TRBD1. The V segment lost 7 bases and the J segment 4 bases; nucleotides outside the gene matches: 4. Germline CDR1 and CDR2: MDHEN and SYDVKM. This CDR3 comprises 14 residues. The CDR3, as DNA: TGTGCCAGCACAGGGGGTCATTATAATTCACCCCTCCACTTT. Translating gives CASTGGHYNSPLHF. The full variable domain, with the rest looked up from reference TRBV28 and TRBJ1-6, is DVKVTQSSRYLVKRTGEKVFLECVQDMDHENMFWYRQDPGLGLRLIYFSYDVKMKEKGDIPEGYSVSREKKERFSLILESASTNQTSMYLCASTGGHYNSPLHFGNGTRLTVT.

The CDR3 is CASSSGSGTLVSPLHF. The CDR3 coding sequence is TGCGCCAGCAGCTCGGGCTCCGGGACCTTAGTCTCACCCCTCCACTTT. The chain employs TRBV5-1 and TRBJ1-6; tentatively, D is TRBD1 (5 bases). V lost 3 bases and J lost 10, with 20 bases in between. The CDR3 is made up of 16 amino acids. Germline assignment: CDR1 SGHRS and CDR2 YFSETQ.

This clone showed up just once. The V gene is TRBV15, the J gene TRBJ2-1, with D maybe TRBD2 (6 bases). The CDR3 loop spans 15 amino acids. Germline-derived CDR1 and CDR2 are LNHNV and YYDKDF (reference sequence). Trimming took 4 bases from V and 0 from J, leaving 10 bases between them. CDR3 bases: TGTGCCACCAGCAAGCGGGCTGGCTCCTACAATGAGCAGTTCTTC. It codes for CATSKRAGSYNEQFF.

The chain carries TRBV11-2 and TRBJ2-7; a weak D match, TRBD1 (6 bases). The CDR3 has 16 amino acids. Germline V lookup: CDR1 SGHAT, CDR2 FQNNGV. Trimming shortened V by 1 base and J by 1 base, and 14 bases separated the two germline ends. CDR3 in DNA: TGTGCCAGCAGCTTAGTTCAGGGGCAGCTGTCCTACGAGCAGTACTTC. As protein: CASSLVQGQLSYEQYF.

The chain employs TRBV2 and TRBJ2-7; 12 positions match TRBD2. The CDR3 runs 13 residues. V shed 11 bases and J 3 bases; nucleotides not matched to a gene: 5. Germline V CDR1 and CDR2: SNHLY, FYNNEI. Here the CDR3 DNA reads TGTGCCGGGCCTAGCGGGGGGGACTACGAGCAGTACTTC. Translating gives CAGPSGGDYEQYF.

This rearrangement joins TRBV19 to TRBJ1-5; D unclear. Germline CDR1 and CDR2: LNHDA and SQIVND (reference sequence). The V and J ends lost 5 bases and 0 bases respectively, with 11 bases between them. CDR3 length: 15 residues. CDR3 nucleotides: TGTGCCAGTAGTGGCAGAGATTATAGCAATCAGCCCCAGCATTTT. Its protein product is CASSGRDYSNQPQHF.

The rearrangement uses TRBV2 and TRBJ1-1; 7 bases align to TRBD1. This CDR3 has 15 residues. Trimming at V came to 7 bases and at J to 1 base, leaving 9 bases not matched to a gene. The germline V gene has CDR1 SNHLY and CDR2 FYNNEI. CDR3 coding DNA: TGTGCCAGCACCACCACAGGGGTCGCGAACACTGAAGCTTTCTTT. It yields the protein CASTTTGVANTEAFF. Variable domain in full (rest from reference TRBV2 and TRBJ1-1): EPEVTQTPSHQVTQMGQEVILRCVPISNHLYFYWYRQILGQKVEFLVSFYNNEISEKSEIFDDQFSVERPDGSNFTLKIRSTKLEDSAMYFCASTTTGVANTEAFFGQGTRLTVV.

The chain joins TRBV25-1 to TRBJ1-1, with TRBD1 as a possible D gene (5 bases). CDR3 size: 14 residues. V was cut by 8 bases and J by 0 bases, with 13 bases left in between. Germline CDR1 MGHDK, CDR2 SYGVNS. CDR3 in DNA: TGTGCCAGCGCAGGGACGGACTTGAACACTGAAGCTTTCTTT. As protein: CASAGTDLNTEAFF.

The CDR3 protein is CASSRGGGTEAFF. CDR3 in DNA: TGCGCCAGCAGCCGGGGGGGCGGCACTGAAGCTTTCTTT. V usage is TRBV5-1 and J usage is TRBJ1-1, with D possibly being TRBD1 (6 bases). Germline V CDR1 and CDR2: SGHRS, YFSETQ. This CDR3 spans 13 amino acids. Trimming removed 4 bases from V and 4 bases from J, with 11 bases in between.

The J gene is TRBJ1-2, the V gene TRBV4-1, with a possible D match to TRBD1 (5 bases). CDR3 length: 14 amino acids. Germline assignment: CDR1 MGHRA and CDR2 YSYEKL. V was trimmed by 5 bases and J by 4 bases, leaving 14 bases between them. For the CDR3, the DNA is TGCGCCAGCAGCATAACTCAGGGACTCTATGGCTACACCTTC. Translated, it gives CASSITQGLYGYTF.

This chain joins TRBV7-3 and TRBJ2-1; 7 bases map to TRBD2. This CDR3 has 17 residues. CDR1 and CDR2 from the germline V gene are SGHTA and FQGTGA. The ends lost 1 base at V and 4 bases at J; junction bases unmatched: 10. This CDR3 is CASSLNPSGTSYNEQFF. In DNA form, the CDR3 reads TGTGCCAGCAGCTTAAACCCAAGCGGGACGTCGTACAATGAGCAGTTCTTC.

The CDR3 is CASGTEDTIYF. CDR3 in DNA: TGTGCCAGCGGAACGGAGGACACCATATATTTT. This chain links TRBV2 with TRBJ1-3; D not certain. The CDR3 consists of 11 residues. The V and J ends lost 8 bases and 8 bases respectively, with 10 bases between them. Per germline, CDR1 SNHLY and CDR2 FYNNEI.

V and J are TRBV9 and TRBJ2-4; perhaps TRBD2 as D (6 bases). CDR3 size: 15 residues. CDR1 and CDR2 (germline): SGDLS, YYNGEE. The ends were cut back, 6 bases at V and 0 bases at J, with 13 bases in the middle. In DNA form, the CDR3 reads TGTGCCAGCACTGCGGGGAATATAGCCAAAAACATTCAGTACTTC. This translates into CASTAGNIAKNIQYF.